Sequencing of this T cell receptor beta chain was carried out in a study of shared clonotypes between healthy human individuals. Sequencing was performed with immunoSEQ multiplex PCR; in TCRdb, only in-frame clones are kept and a portion is missing. The repertoire holds more than 1.2 million clones, with 98% as singletons. Concerning this clone itself: As yet, its antigen is unknown.

V gave up 5 bases and J gave up 4 bases; unmatched junction bases: 12. Per the germline V gene, CDR1 is SGHTA and CDR2 is FQGNSA. The CDR3 is 16 amino acids. Findings and limits, study-wide: For naive CD4 cells, roughly 4.8% of clonotypes were shared across a handful of donors. Against clonotypes common to all four donors, non-shared ones had lower generation probabilities.

This clonotype was obtained from a man younger than 40 in good health. The sample was naive CD4+ T cells sorted from blood. Subset meaning: CD45RA+ positively selected. J is TRBJ1-2 and V is TRBV7-2, with 8 bases aligning to TRBD1. The CDR3 DNA is TGTGCCAGCAGCACCCAAACAGGGGGTTGGGTCTATGGCTACACCTTC. It specifies CASSTQTGGWVYGYTF.